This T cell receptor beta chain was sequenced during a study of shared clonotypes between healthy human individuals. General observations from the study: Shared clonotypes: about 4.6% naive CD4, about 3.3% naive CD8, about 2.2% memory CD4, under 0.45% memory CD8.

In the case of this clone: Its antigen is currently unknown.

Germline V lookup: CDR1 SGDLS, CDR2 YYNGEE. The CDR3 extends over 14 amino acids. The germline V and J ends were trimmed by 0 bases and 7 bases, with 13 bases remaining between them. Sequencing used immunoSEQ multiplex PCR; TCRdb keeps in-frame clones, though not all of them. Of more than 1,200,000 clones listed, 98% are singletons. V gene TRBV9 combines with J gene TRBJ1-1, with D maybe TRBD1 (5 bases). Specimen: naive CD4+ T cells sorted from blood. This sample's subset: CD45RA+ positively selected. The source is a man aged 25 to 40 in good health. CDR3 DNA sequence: TGTGCCAGCAGCGTAGAGATGAGGGGCTATGAAGCTTTCTTT. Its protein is CASSVEMRGYEAFF.